A single sample is the source of the 3 T cell receptor beta chains below, sequenced in a study of T cell changes during pregnancy in multiple sclerosis. The data were produced by immunoSEQ multiplex PCR, yet TCRdb's version contains in-frame clones alone and is incomplete. The sample has just under 35,000 clones, about nine tenths seen once. Material: peripheral blood, obtained in the second trimester of pregnancy. The receptors originated from a female donor in good health, enrolled as a control in a pregnancy study.

The chain has TRBV9 and TRBJ2-1; 7 nucleotides agree with TRBD1. The J segment lost 10 bases and the V segment lost 0 bases, leaving 4 bases of the junction unmatched. Germline lookup yields CDR1 SGDLS and CDR2 YYNGEE. This CDR3 is 13 amino acids long. DNA for the CDR3: TGTGCCAGCAGCGTAGGAGAGGGGGCCGAGCAGTTCTTC. Encoded protein: CASSVGEGAEQFF. The full variable domain, in which reference TRBV9 and TRBJ2-1 provide the parts outside the CDR3, is DSGVTQTPKHLITATGQRVTLRCSPRSGDLSVYWYQQSLDQGLQFLIQYYNGEERAKGNILERFSAQQFPDLHSELNLSSLELGDSALYFCASSVGEGAEQFFGPGTRLTVL.

The chain recombines TRBV18 with TRBJ2-7, with 9 bases lining up with TRBD2. There are 15 residues in the CDR3. Germline lookup yields CDR1 KGHSH and CDR2 LQKENI. V shed 6 bases and J 5 bases; nucleotides not matched to a gene: 11. This CDR3 reads CASSLLSGSKNEQYF. CDR3 nucleotides: TGTGCCAGCTCTCTACTTAGCGGGAGCAAGAACGAGCAGTACTTC.

V and J are TRBV16 and TRBJ1-1, with D perhaps matching TRBD1 (5 bases). The V end lost 4 bases, the J end lost 5 bases, and 20 bases lay between the germline ends. Germline CDR1 KGHSY, CDR2 FQNENV. The CDR3 consists of 16 residues. CDR3: CASSRILTGTETEAFF. DNA for the CDR3: TGTGCCAGCAGCCGTATACTAACAGGTACCGAGACTGAAGCTTTCTTT.